This entry describes one T cell receptor beta chain. TCRdb re-called the 5' RACE reads through MiXCR, storing one row per CDR3 protein. Of about 790,000 distinct CDR3 sequences detected, 15% to 20% appear once; the ten largest clones hold around 14%. CDR1 and CDR2 (germline): WSHSY, SAAADI. CDR3 length: 16 amino acids. V lost 7 bases to trimming and J lost 2 bases, with 18 bases between them. This sample is part of a study of identical twins. This same sample was also taken into another study, of T cells expressing NK-cell markers.

The V call is TRBV10-2, the J call TRBJ2-1; D may be TRBD2 (5 bases). This sequence was found in a young woman in good health. The sample taken for sequencing was PBMCs. The CDR3 loop is CASTPVGREAYNEQFF. CDR3 sequence (DNA): TGCGCCAGCACTCCGGTAGGCCGGGAAGCCTACAATGAGCAGTTCTTC.